This T cell receptor (beta chain) was captured by sequencing in a study of T cell repertoires in cytomegalovirus infection. On the study more broadly: Matching HLA type, along with CMV infection, was indicated by public TCR beta signatures.

TCRdb called the reads again in MiXCR, with one record for every CDR3 protein. The repertoire includes 700,000 to 850,000 distinct CDR3 sequences, about 30% of them detected once, and 9.5% to 15% sits in the top ten. In regard to this clonotype: Its antigen is currently unknown.

The sample in question was cultured CD8+ T cells from PBMCs, obtained from culture after CMV antigen stimulation. This clonotype originated in a human donor in good health (CMV status not recorded). Some clones in this sample may be carry-over from other donors' samples.

CDR3 nucleotide sequence: TGTGCCAGCAGTTCCCTACTGGGGCCCGGTAAAGATCAGCCCCAGCATTTT. Its translation: CASSSLLGPGKDQPQHF. This chain joins TRBV7-9 and TRBJ1-5; a possible D gene is TRBD1 (5 bases). The CDR3 runs to 17 residues. V gave up 6 bases and J gave up 5 bases, with 23 bases separating them. The germline V gene encodes CDR1 SEHNR and CDR2 FQNEAQ (reference sequence). Filled out from reference TRBV7-9 and TRBJ1-5, the complete variable domain reads DTGVSQNPRHKITKRGQNVTFRCDPISEHNRLYWYRQTLGQGPEFLTYFQNEAQLEKSRLLSDRFSAERPKGSFSTLEIQRTEQGDSAMYLCASSSLLGPGKDQPQHFGDGTRLSIL.